One sample yielded the 25 T cell receptor beta chains listed below, sequenced in a study of T cells in Graves' hyperthyroidism and ophthalmopathy. From RNA transcripts, TCR beta CDR3 regions were amplified. A set of HTBI primers served as the primers for a first-round RT-PCR of the TCR CDR3. TCRdb processed the multiplex PCR reads anew with MiXCR; each CDR3 protein has one entry. Of approximately 610,000 distinct CDR3 sequences in the sample, approximately 14% were seen once. Sequences were obtained from blood. The receptors derive from a middle-aged woman with Graves' ophthalmopathy.

In its sample, this clonotype was seen a few times. This chain uses TRBV5-5 with TRBJ2-7; D is unresolved. The germline V gene encodes CDR1 SGHKS and CDR2 YYEKEE (reference sequence). This CDR3 has 13 residues. Trimming shortened V by 2 bases and J by 2 bases, and 8 bases separated the two germline ends. This chain's CDR3 is CASSFTVTYEQYF. DNA for the CDR3: TGTGCCAGCAGCTTTACCGTTACCTACGAGCAGTACTTC.

This clonotype was detected many times. The chain recombines TRBV28 with TRBJ1-1; a possible D gene is TRBD1 (5 bases). V lost 7 bases, J lost 4 bases, and 13 bases lay in between. CDR3 size: 13 residues. Germline loops: CDR1 MDHEN, CDR2 SYDVKM. The chain's CDR3 is CASTQGGSTEAFF. CDR3 DNA: TGTGCCAGCACCCAGGGTGGGAGCACTGAAGCTTTCTTT.

The V call is TRBV6-1, the J call TRBJ1-2, with D hard to call. Trimming took 6 bases from V and 3 from J, leaving 11 bases between them. The CDR3 sequence is 13 residues long. Germline V gene lookup returns CDR1 MNHNS and CDR2 SASEGT. CDR3 in DNA: TGTGCCAGCAGCCCGATTATGGACTATGGCTACACCTTC. Translating it yields CASSPIMDYGYTF.

This clonotype was counted only a few times. The rearrangement joins TRBV27 to TRBJ1-5; D is perhaps TRBD1 (5 bases). Germline V gives CDR1 MNHEY, CDR2 SMNVEV (reference sequence). CDR3 size: 15 residues. V was shortened by 3 bases and J by 2 bases, with 11 bases between the two germline ends. Here the CDR3 reads CASSFLGQGNQPQHF. The CDR3 DNA sequence: TGTGCCAGCAGTTTTTTGGGGCAGGGCAATCAGCCCCAGCATTTT.

This clonotype was detected ten times or more. The chain recombines TRBV12-3 or TRBV12-4 with TRBJ2-7, with 8 bases aligning to TRBD2. The V gene end was trimmed by 7 bases and the J gene end by 3 bases; junction bases not matched to a gene: 8. The CDR3 consists of 14 residues. In DNA form, the CDR3 reads TGTGCCAGCAAACCGAGGAGCGGGAGCTACGAGCAGTACTTC. This codes for CASKPRSGSYEQYF.

The genes are TRBV20-1 and TRBJ2-5; TRBD2 might be the D (6 bases). The V gene's germline CDR1 is DFQATT and CDR2 SNEGSKA (reference sequence). V lost 6 bases to trimming and J lost 2 bases, with 16 bases between them. The length of the CDR3 is 14 residues. The CDR3 is CSAPHLEGQETQYF. The CDR3 DNA reads as TGCAGTGCCCCTCACCTGGAGGGACAAGAGACCCAGTACTTC.

This clonotype was detected a few times. The V gene is TRBV19, the J gene TRBJ1-3, with 7 bases matching TRBD1. Trimming at V came to 0 bases and at J to 2 bases, leaving 4 bases not matched to a gene. Germline CDR1 and CDR2: LNHDA and SQIVND (reference sequence). The CDR3 is 16 residues long. Here the CDR3 reads CASSIEGQSTGNTIYF. CDR3 DNA sequence: TGTGCCAGTAGTATAGAGGGACAGTCAACTGGAAACACCATATATTTT. The entire variable domain, with the rest obtained from reference TRBV19 and TRBJ1-3, is as follows: DGGITQSPKYLFRKEGQNVTLSCEQNLNHDAMYWYRQDPGQGLRLIYYSQIVNDFQKGDIAEGYSVSREKKESFPLTVTSAQKNPTAFYLCASSIEGQSTGNTIYFGEGSWLTVV.

Many counts were recorded for this clonotype. The chain combines TRBV28 with TRBJ2-7, with 7 positions matching TRBD2. With V trimmed by 5 bases and J by 2 bases, 9 bases remained unmatched. CDR1 MDHEN and CDR2 SYDVKM come from the germline V gene. The CDR3 runs 15 residues. This CDR3 reads CASSHIGSGTYEQYF. CDR3 nucleotide sequence: TGTGCCAGCAGTCACATCGGAAGCGGGACCTACGAGCAGTACTTC. Full variable domain (rest looked up from reference TRBV28 and TRBJ2-7): DVKVTQSSRYLVKRTGEKVFLECVQDMDHENMFWYRQDPGLGLRLIYFSYDVKMKEKGDIPEGYSVSREKKERFSLILESASTNQTSMYLCASSHIGSGTYEQYFGPGTRLTVT.

This clonotype was observed many times. V usage is TRBV9 and J usage is TRBJ2-7; no definite D call. V lost 0 bases, J lost 5 bases, and 12 bases lay in between. The CDR3 loop spans 14 amino acids. Per germline, CDR1 SGDLS and CDR2 YYNGEE. This CDR3 is CASSVDVGKDEQYF. The DNA of the CDR3 is TGTGCCAGCAGCGTAGATGTGGGGAAAGACGAGCAGTACTTC.

This clonotype was observed many times. V is TRBV12-3 or TRBV12-4 and J is TRBJ2-5; D remains unclear. The CDR3 runs to 15 residues. Trimming removed 4 bases at V and 2 bases at J, with 14 bases between. CDR3 region: CASSSVGISQETQYF. The CDR3, as DNA: TGTGCCAGCAGTTCGGTAGGAATATCGCAAGAGACCCAGTACTTC.

The chain links TRBV12-3 or TRBV12-4 to TRBJ1-5, with D tentatively TRBD1 (5 bases). The V gene lost 3 bases and the J gene lost 6 bases, with 12 bases spanning the gap. The CDR3 sequence is 14 residues long. The CDR3 here is CASSLGREGQPQHF. In DNA form, the CDR3 reads TGTGCCAGCAGTTTGGGCAGGGAGGGTCAGCCCCAGCATTTT.

The chain couples TRBV4-1 to TRBJ2-4; D unclear. The CDR3 sequence is 17 residues long. The germline gives CDR1 MGHRA, CDR2 YSYEKL. V was pared by 0 bases and J by 0 bases, with 12 bases between. In DNA form, the CDR3 reads TGCGCCAGCAGCCAAGAATGGAACTTCCAAGCCAAAAACATTCAGTACTTC. It encodes CASSQEWNFQAKNIQYF.

This clonotype was counted many times. This chain links TRBV12-3 or TRBV12-4 with TRBJ1-2; the D is unclear. The CDR3 length is 14 residues. Trimming shortened V by 1 base and J by 1 base, and 7 bases separated the two germline ends. CDR3 protein: CASSLGANNYGYTF. CDR3 sequence (DNA): TGTGCCAGCAGTTTAGGGGCGAATAACTATGGCTACACCTTC.

The rearrangement joins TRBV4-3 to TRBJ2-5; D gene ambiguous. The ends were cut back, 0 bases at V and 1 base at J, with 9 bases in the middle. Germline loops: CDR1 LGHNA, CDR2 YSLEER. This CDR3 has 15 residues. The CDR3 is CASSQDVITQETQYF. CDR3 sequence (DNA): TGCGCCAGCAGCCAAGATGTAATAACCCAAGAGACCCAGTACTTC.

This clonotype was observed a handful of times. The chain employs TRBV4-3 and TRBJ1-6; possible D gene TRBD1, 5 bases. The ends were cut back, 4 bases at V and 7 bases at J, with 14 bases in the middle. Germline CDR1 LGHNA, CDR2 YSLEER. The CDR3 totals 15 residues. In DNA, the CDR3 is TGCGCCAGCAGCCTAGGAGGGGCGCTGAATTCACCCCTCCACTTT. This codes for CASSLGGALNSPLHF.

This clonotype came up many times. V gene TRBV6-5 combines with J gene TRBJ1-5; a possible D gene is TRBD1 (5 bases). The length of the CDR3 is 13 residues. The germline V gene has CDR1 MNHEY and CDR2 SVGAGI. V was trimmed by 6 bases and J by 7 bases, leaving 13 bases between them. The CDR3 is CASRAEGMQPQHF. The CDR3 DNA is TGTGCCAGCAGGGCGGAGGGGATGCAGCCCCAGCATTTT.

Many counts were recorded for this clonotype. The chain carries TRBV12-3 or TRBV12-4 and TRBJ1-2; D not resolved. V was trimmed by 5 bases and J by 5 bases, leaving 12 bases between them. The CDR3 runs to 13 residues. CDR3 protein: CASSPYGQYGYTF. For the CDR3, the DNA is TGTGCCAGCAGTCCGTATGGGCAGTATGGCTACACCTTC.

V is TRBV7-8 and J is TRBJ1-1; the D is unclear. V was pared by 0 bases and J by 3 bases, with 11 bases between. The germline V gene has CDR1 SGHVS and CDR2 FQNEAQ. This CDR3 spans 15 amino acids. The CDR3 sequence is CASSLAFGHDTEAFF. The CDR3 coding sequence is TGTGCCAGCAGCTTAGCGTTCGGTCATGACACTGAAGCTTTCTTT.

The sample holds a few counts of this clonotype. The chain uses TRBV28 and TRBJ2-7; 7 positions match TRBD1. J lost 2 bases, V lost 6 bases, and 7 bases had no gene match. Germline V gives CDR1 MDHEN, CDR2 SYDVKM. This CDR3 is built from 14 residues. CDR3 protein: CASRLGQLPYEQYF. The CDR3 coding sequence is TGTGCCAGCAGATTGGGACAGCTTCCCTACGAGCAGTACTTC.

This sequence joins TRBV12-3 or TRBV12-4 and TRBJ1-1; the match to TRBD1 covers 8 bases. Germline trimming cut 8 bases from V and 10 bases from J; bases unmatched to any gene: 15. The CDR3 sequence is 14 residues long. The CDR3 DNA is TGTGCCAGCGGCCGGGACAGGCCCGGTTGGGGAGCTTTCTTT. This codes for CASGRDRPGWGAFF.

This chain uses TRBV6-5 with TRBJ2-7, with 8 bases matching TRBD1. The ends lost 2 bases at V and 5 bases at J; junction bases unmatched: 8. Germline CDR1 and CDR2: MNHEY and SVGAGI. This CDR3 has 15 amino acids. The CDR3 DNA sequence: TGTGCCAGCAGTTACCGGACAGGGCCTTCGAACGAGCAGTACTTC. This sequence encodes CASSYRTGPSNEQYF.

The chain joins TRBV5-1 to TRBJ2-3, with D unresolved. V gave up 1 base and J gave up 2 bases, with 8 bases separating them. The CDR3 loop spans 14 amino acids. In germline, CDR1 is SGHRS, CDR2 YFSETQ. Written as DNA, the CDR3 is TGCGCCAGCAGCTTGCGTCCAGCCACAGATACGCAGTATTTT. The encoded protein is CASSLRPATDTQYF.

In its sample, this clonotype was seen many times. The rearrangement uses TRBV7-2 and TRBJ1-1; 8 bases match TRBD1. The CDR3 has 15 amino acids. Germline V CDR1 and CDR2: SGHTA, FQGNSA. Losses at the gene ends were 1 base for V and 0 bases for J; bases not matched to a gene: 1. The CDR3 protein is CASSLGDRMNTEAFF. The CDR3 coding sequence is TGTGCCAGCAGCTTAGGGGACAGGATGAACACTGAAGCTTTCTTT.

The chain uses TRBV6-5 and TRBJ1-6; D is unclear. The length of the CDR3 is 16 residues. Trimming stripped 0 bases from V and 5 bases from J, with 11 bases between. CDR1 is MNHEY, CDR2 SVGAGI, per germline. The CDR3 loop is CASSYSGPANNSPLHF. The CDR3 DNA sequence: TGTGCCAGCAGTTACTCTGGGCCCGCTAATAATTCACCCCTCCACTTT.

This clonotype has more than one count but fewer than ten. The CDR3 nucleotides are TGCGCCAGCAGCCAATGGTGGGTTGTGGAGCCCCAGCATTTT. Translated, it gives CASSQWWVVEPQHF. This chain joins TRBV4-1 and TRBJ1-5; D is unresolved. The CDR3 contains 14 residues. CDR1 is MGHRA, CDR2 YSYEKL, per germline. Trimming took off 2 bases at V and 8 bases at J, with 13 bases between the two ends.